This T cell receptor (beta chain) is drawn from a study of blood T cell repertoires in COVID-19. Across the whole study: Spain, Italy and the United States supplied samples that represented acute and convalescent COVID-19.

The CDR3 contains 14 residues. In the original analysis: Estimates of nucleated cell counts were drawn from the amplification of reference gene primers. The protocol was immunoSEQ multiplex PCR, while the TCRdb copy is restricted to in-frame clones and leaves out a portion. V, J and clone size are taken as reported in that table, and D and trimming were inferred from the DNA itself. This table holds under 200,000 clones, about four fifths found once. Seattle cases were enrolled at active infection and followed longitudinally. This sequence joins TRBV21-1 and TRBJ1-2; the D call TRBD1 from the table was never checked on the DNA. TRBV21-1 is a documented pseudogene. The source of this sequence is a woman aged 40 to 50 with COVID-19, enrolled during active disease. Sequenced input: peripheral blood. CDR3 region: CASSKVETGYGYTF. CDR3 bases: TGTGCCAGCAGCAAAGTAGAAACAGGCTATGGCTACACCTTC.